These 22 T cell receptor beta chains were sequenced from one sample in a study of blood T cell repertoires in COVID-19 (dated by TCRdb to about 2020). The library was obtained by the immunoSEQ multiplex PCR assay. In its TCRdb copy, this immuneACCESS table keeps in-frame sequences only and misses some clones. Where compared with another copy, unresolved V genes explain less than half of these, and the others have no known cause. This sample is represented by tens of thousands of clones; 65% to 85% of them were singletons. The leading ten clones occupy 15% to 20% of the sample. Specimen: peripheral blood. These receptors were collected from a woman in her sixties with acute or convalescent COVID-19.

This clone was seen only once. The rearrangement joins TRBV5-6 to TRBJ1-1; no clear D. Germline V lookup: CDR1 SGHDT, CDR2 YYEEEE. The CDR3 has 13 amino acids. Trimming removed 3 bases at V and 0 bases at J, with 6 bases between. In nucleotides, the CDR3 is TGTGCCAGCAGCTGGCAAATGAACACTGAAGCTTTCTTT. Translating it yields CASSWQMNTEAFF. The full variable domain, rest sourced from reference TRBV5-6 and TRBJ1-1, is DAGVTQSPTHLIKTRGQQVTLRCSPKSGHDTVSWYQQALGQGPQFIFQYYEEEERQRGNFPDRFSGHQFPNYSSELNVNALLLGDSALYLCASSWQMNTEAFFGQGTRLTVV.

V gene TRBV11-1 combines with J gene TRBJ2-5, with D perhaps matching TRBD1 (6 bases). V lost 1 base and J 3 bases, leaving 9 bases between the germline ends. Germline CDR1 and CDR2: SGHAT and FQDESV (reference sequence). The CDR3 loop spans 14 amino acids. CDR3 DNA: TGTGCCAGCAGCTTAGGTTCAGGGGAAGAGACCCAGTACTTC. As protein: CASSLGSGEETQYF. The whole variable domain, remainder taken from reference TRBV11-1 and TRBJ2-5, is EAEVAQSPRYKITEKSQAVAFWCDPISGHATLYWYRQILGQGPELLVQFQDESVVDDSQLPKDRFSAERLKGVDSTLKIQPAELGDSAMYLCASSLGSGEETQYFGPGTRLLVL.

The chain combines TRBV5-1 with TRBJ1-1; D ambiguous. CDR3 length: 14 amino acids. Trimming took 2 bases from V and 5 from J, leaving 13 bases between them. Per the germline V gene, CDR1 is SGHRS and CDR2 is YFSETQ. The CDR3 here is CASSFLRVGTEAFF. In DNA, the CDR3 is TGCGCCAGCAGCTTTTTGAGGGTGGGGACTGAAGCTTTCTTT. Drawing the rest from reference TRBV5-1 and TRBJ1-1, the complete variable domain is KAGVTQTPRYLIKTRGQQVTLSCSPISGHRSVSWYQQTPGQGLQFLFEYFSETQRNKGNFPGRFSGRQFSNSRSEMNVSTLELGDSALYLCASSFLRVGTEAFFGQGTRLTVV.

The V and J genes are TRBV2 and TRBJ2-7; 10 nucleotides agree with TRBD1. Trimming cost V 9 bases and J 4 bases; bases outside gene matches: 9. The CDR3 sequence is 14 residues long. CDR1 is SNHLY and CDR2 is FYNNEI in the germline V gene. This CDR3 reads CASRPGQGWYEQYF. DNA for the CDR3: TGTGCCAGTAGGCCGGGACAGGGGTGGTACGAGCAGTACTTC.

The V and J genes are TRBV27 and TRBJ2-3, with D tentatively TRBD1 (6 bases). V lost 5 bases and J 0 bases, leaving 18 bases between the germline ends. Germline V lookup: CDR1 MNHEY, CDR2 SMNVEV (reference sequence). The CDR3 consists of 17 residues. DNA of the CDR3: TGTGCCAGCAGTACAGGGTACGTAGGGCCTAGCACAGATACGCAGTATTTT. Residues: CASSTGYVGPSTDTQYF.

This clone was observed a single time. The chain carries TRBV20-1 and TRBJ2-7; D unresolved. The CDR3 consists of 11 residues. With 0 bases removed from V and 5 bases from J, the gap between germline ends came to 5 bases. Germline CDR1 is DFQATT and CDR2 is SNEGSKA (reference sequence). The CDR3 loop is CSARERDEQYF. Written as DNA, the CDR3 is TGCAGTGCTAGAGAGAGAGACGAGCAGTACTTC.

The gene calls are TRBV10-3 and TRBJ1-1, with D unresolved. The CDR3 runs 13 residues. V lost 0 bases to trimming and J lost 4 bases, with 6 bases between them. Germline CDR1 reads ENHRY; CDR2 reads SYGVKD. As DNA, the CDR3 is TGTGCCATCAGTGAGTCTGGGAGCACTGAAGCTTTCTTT. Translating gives CAISESGSTEAFF.

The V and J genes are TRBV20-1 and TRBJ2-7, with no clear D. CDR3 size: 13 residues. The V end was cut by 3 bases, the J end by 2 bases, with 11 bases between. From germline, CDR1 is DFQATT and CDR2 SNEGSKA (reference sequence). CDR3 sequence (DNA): TGCAGTGCTAGTAAAGGCCAGGCCTACGAGCAGTACTTC. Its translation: CSASKGQAYEQYF.

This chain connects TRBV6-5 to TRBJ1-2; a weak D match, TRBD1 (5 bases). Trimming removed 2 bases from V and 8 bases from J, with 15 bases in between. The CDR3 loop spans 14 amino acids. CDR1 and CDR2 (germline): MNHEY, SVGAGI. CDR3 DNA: TGTGCCAGCAGTTACCGCGGACGGGACTTAGGCTACACCTTC. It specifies CASSYRGRDLGYTF.

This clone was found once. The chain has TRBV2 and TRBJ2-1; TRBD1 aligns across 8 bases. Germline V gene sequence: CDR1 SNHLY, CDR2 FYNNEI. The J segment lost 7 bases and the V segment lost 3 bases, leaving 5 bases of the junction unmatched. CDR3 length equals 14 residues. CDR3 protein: CASSDDRGRNEQFF. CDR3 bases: TGTGCCAGCAGTGACGACAGGGGAAGGAATGAGCAGTTCTTC.

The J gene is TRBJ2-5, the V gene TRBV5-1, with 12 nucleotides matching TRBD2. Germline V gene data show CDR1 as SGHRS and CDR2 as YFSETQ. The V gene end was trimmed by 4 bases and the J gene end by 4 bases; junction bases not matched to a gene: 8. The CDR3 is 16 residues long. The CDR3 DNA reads TGCGCCAGCAGCCTGCTGACTAGCGGGGGTTCAGAGACCCAGTACTTC. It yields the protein CASSLLTSGGSETQYF.

CDR3 in DNA: TGTGCCAGCAGCCATACAGGGCTGGGATCACCCCTCCACTTT. As protein: CASSHTGLGSPLHF. This chain links TRBV3-1 (or the pseudogene TRBV3-2) with TRBJ1-6, with D tentatively TRBD1 (6 bases). The ends were cut back, 3 bases at V and 10 bases at J, with 13 bases in the middle. The CDR3 sequence is 14 residues long. Per the germline V gene, CDR1 is LGHDT and CDR2 is YNNKEL (reference sequence).

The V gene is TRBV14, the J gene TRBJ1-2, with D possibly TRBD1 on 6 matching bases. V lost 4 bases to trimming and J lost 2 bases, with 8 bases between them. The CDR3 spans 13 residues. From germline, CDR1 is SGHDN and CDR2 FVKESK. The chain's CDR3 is CASSPGQNYGYTF. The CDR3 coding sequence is TGTGCCAGCAGCCCTGGACAGAACTATGGCTACACCTTC.

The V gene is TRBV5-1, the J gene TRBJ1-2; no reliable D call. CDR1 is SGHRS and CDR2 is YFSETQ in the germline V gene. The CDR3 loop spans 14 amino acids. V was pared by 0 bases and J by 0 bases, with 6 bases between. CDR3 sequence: CASSLESANYGYTF. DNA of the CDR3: TGCGCCAGCAGCTTGGAATCAGCTAACTATGGCTACACCTTC.

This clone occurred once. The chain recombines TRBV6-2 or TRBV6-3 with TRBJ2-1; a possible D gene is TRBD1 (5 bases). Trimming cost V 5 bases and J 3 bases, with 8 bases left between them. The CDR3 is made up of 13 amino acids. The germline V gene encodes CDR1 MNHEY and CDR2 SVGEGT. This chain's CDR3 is CASSGHLYNEQFF. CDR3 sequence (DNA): TGTGCCAGCAGTGGACACCTCTACAATGAGCAGTTCTTC.

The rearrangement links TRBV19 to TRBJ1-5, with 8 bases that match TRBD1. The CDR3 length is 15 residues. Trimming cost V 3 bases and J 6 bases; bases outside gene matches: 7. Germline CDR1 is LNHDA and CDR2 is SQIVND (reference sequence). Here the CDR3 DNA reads TGTGCCAGTAGTATCGGACAGGGCCGGAGTCAGCCCCAGCATTTT. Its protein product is CASSIGQGRSQPQHF.

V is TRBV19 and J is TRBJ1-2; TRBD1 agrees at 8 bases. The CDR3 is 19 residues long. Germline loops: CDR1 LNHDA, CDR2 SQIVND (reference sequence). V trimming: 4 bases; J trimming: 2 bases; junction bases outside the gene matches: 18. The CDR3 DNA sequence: TGTGCCAGTAGTAAACAACCTGGACAGGGAGGGCGAGGAAACTATGGCTACACCTTC. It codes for CASSKQPGQGGRGNYGYTF.

Written as DNA, the CDR3 is TGTGCCTGGGCCGGCTCTGGAAACACCATATATTTT. Protein: CAWAGSGNTIYF. This rearrangement joins TRBV30 to TRBJ1-3; D not certain. Germline V gene lookup returns CDR1 GTSNPN and CDR2 SVGIG (reference sequence). V was shortened by 5 bases and J by 0 bases, with 5 bases between the two germline ends. CDR3 size: 12 residues.

CDR3 nucleotides: TGTGCCAGCAGCCAAGATCCAGGGGACTACGAGCAGTACGTC. Amino acids: CASSQDPGDYEQYV. The V gene is TRBV3-1 (or the pseudogene TRBV3-2), the J gene TRBJ2-7; TRBD1 might be the D (6 bases). The germline CDR1 and CDR2 sequences are LGHDT and YNNKEL (reference sequence). The CDR3 loop spans 14 amino acids. The V end lost 0 bases, the J end lost 3 bases, and 9 bases lay between the germline ends.

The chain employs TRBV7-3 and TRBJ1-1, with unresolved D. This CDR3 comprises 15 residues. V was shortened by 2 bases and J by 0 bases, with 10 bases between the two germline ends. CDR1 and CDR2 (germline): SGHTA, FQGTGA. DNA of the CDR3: TGTGCCAGCAGCTTATTGTCCCAGATGAACACTGAAGCTTTCTTT. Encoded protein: CASSLLSQMNTEAFF. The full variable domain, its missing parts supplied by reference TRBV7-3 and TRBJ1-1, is GAGVSQTPSNKVTEKGKYVELRCDPISGHTALYWYRQSLGQGPEFLIYFQGTGAADDSGLPNDRFFAVRPEGSVSTLKIQRTERGDSAVYLCASSLLSQMNTEAFFGQGTRLTVV.

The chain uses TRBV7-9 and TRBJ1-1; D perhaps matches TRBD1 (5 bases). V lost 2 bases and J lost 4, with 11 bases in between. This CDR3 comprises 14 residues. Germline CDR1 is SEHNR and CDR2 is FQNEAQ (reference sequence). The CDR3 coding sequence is TGTGCCAGCAGCTTAAAAGGGGATGGCACTGAAGCTTTCTTT. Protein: CASSLKGDGTEAFF.

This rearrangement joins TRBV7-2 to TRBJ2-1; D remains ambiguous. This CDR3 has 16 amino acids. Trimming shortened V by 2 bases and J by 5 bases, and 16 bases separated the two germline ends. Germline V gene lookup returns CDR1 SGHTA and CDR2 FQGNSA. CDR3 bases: TGTGCCAGCAGCTTATTGCAGGCCACTGTAAACAATGAGCAGTTCTTC. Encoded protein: CASSLLQATVNNEQFF.